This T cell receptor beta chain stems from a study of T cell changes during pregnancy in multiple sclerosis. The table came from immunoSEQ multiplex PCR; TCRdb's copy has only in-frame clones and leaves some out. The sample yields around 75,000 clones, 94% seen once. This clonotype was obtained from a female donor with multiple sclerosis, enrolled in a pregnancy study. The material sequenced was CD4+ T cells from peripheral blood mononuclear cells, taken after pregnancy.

The CDR3 protein is CASSPVKTSGIHNEQFF. The CDR3 DNA follows: TGTGCCAGCAGCCCCGTAAAAACTAGCGGGATTCACAATGAGCAGTTCTTC. This chain connects TRBV7-2 to TRBJ2-1; TRBD2 matches at 10 bases. CDR1 and CDR2 (germline): SGHTA, FQGNSA. The trim removed 5 bases at V and 5 bases at J, leaving 12 bases unmatched. The CDR3 totals 17 residues.